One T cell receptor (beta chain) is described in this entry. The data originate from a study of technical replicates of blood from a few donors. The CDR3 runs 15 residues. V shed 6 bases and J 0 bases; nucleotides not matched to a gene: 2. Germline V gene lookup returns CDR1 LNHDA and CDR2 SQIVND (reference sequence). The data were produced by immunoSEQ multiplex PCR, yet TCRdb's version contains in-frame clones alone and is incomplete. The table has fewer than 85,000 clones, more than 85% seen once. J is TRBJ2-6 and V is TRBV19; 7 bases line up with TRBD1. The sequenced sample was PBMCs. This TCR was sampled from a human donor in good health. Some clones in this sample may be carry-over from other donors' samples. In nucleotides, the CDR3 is TGTGCCAGTAGCAGGGGGATCTCTGGGGCCAACGTCCTGACTTTC. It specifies CASSRGISGANVLTF.